These 15 T cell receptor beta chains were all obtained from the same sample, sequenced in a study of CD8 T cells in ankylosing spondylitis. TCRdb re-called the 5' RACE reads with MiXCR, one entry per CDR3 protein. This sample has approximately 100,000 distinct CDR3 sequences; about 25% occur once, and the top ten carry 9% to 15%. The sequencing sample was made of synovial fluid, either unsorted or a sorted T cell fraction (not recorded which). The receptor set was obtained from a male donor with ankylosing spondylitis.

This chain links TRBV7-2 with TRBJ1-6, with a tentative D call TRBD1 (5 bases). CDR3 size: 17 residues. V gave up 3 bases and J gave up 2 bases, with 14 bases separating them. Per the germline V gene, CDR1 is SGHTA and CDR2 is FQGNSA. The CDR3 loop is CASSFSGGRAYNSPLHF. CDR3 DNA: TGTGCCAGCAGCTTTTCCGGGGGTAGGGCCTATAATTCACCCCTCCACTTT.

This clonotype was recorded at least ten times. V gene TRBV12-3 or TRBV12-4 combines with J gene TRBJ2-2; D possibly matches TRBD1 or TRBD2 (7 bases each). This CDR3 region has 16 residues. V lost 5 bases, J lost 0 bases, and 13 bases lay in between. The CDR3 DNA reads TGTGCCAGCAGTGCCAGGGGGGGCACGAACACCGGGGAGCTGTTTTTT. This sequence encodes CASSARGGTNTGELFF.

Here the CDR3 reads CAGLAGGNEQFF. DNA for the CDR3: TGTGCCGGATTAGCGGGGGGGAATGAGCAGTTCTTC. V usage is TRBV7-9 and J usage is TRBJ2-1, with 11 nucleotides matching TRBD2. The germline gives CDR1 SEHNR, CDR2 FQNEAQ (reference sequence). V lost 11 bases and J lost 7; bases outside the gene matches: 4. The CDR3 length is 12 residues.

This clonotype has just a few counts. The J gene is TRBJ1-1, the V gene TRBV29-1, with a tentative D call TRBD1 (5 bases). Germline CDR1 reads SQVTM; CDR2 reads ANQGSEA. Trimming cost V 3 bases and J 1 base, with 12 bases left between them. This CDR3 region has 14 residues. The CDR3 here is CSVERGETNTEAFF. CDR3 coding DNA: TGCAGCGTTGAGCGGGGGGAGACGAACACTGAAGCTTTCTTT.

CDR3 sequence (DNA): TGTGCCAGCAGTTTAGTACAGGGTTTATCCAATGAGCAGTTCTTC. Protein: CASSLVQGLSNEQFF. V usage is TRBV12-3 or TRBV12-4 and J usage is TRBJ2-1, with a tentative D call TRBD1 (6 bases). This CDR3 spans 15 amino acids. V was clipped by 1 base and J by 6 bases, with 13 bases between them.

This clonotype was found a few times. This rearrangement joins TRBV12-3 or TRBV12-4 to TRBJ1-4; TRBD1 might be the D (5 bases). V lost 8 bases, J lost 7 bases, and 11 bases lay in between. This CDR3 comprises 12 residues. The CDR3 region is CASGWTSEKLFF. The CDR3 DNA reads as TGTGCCAGCGGCTGGACAAGTGAAAAACTGTTTTTT.

The chain uses TRBV3-1 and TRBJ2-5, with D possibly TRBD2 on 5 matching bases. Trimming left V 1 base short and J 1 base short, with 13 bases between. CDR1 is LGHDT and CDR2 is YNNKEL in the germline V gene (reference sequence). The length of the CDR3 is 16 residues. CDR3 nucleotide sequence: TGTGCCAGCAGCCAAGGAGTTGCTGGGAGCCAAGAGACCCAGTACTTC. Amino acids: CASSQGVAGSQETQYF.

V is TRBV10-1 and J is TRBJ2-4; D could derive from TRBD1 or TRBD2 (5 bases each). This CDR3 region has 17 residues. Germline V gene lookup returns CDR1 WNHNN and CDR2 SYGVQD (reference sequence). Trimming stripped 3 bases from V and 0 bases from J, with 15 bases between. CDR3 amino acids: CASSDGTKRAAKNIQYF. The CDR3 DNA reads as TGCGCCAGCAGTGACGGGACGAAACGGGCAGCCAAAAACATTCAGTACTTC.

V usage is TRBV5-6 and J usage is TRBJ1-5; the match to TRBD1 covers 9 bases. This CDR3 comprises 15 residues. From germline, CDR1 is SGHDT and CDR2 YYEEEE. Unmatched junction bases numbered 8, after V lost 3 bases and J lost 7 bases. The CDR3, as DNA: TGTGCCAGCAGCTATACCGGGACAGGGATACAGCCCCAGCATTTT. Encoded protein: CASSYTGTGIQPQHF.

The V gene is TRBV20-1, the J gene TRBJ1-5, with TRBD1 as a possible D gene (5 bases). The CDR3 is 13 amino acids. Germline CDR1 DFQATT, CDR2 SNEGSKA (reference sequence). Trimming removed 1 base at V and 2 bases at J, with 6 bases between. The CDR3 region has the DNA TGCAGTGCTAGAGGCAGGGGCAATCAGCCCCAGCATTTT. Amino acid sequence: CSARGRGNQPQHF.

This chain uses TRBV20-1 with TRBJ2-4; D is undetermined. Germline CDR1 is DFQATT and CDR2 is SNEGSKA (reference sequence). Trimming pared 3 bases from V and 5 bases from J, leaving 8 bases between. The CDR3 runs to 12 residues. DNA of the CDR3: TGCAGTGCTAGCCCCGTCGAAAACATTCAGTACTTC. Its protein product is CSASPVENIQYF.

The chain links TRBV20-1 to TRBJ2-5; 13 bases fit TRBD2. CDR1 is DFQATT and CDR2 is SNEGSKA in the germline V gene (reference sequence). Trimming removed 5 bases from V and 8 bases from J; junction bases left unmatched: 8. The CDR3 runs to 14 residues. The CDR3 reads CSARRTSGRNTQYF. The CDR3 DNA follows: TGCAGTGCTCGGCGGACTAGCGGGAGAAACACCCAGTACTTC.

This clonotype was recorded many times. V and J are TRBV29-1 and TRBJ2-4, with 11 positions matching TRBD1. The CDR3 totals 16 residues. V shed 0 bases and J 2 bases; nucleotides not matched to a gene: 3. Germline V gene data show CDR1 as SQVTM and CDR2 as ANQGSEA. For the CDR3, the DNA is TGCAGCGTTGAAGAGAGGGACAGGGGGTCCAAAAACATTCAGTACTTC. Its translation is CSVEERDRGSKNIQYF.

This clonotype has just a few counts. V usage is TRBV18 and J usage is TRBJ1-3, with D uncertain. Germline V lookup: CDR1 KGHSH, CDR2 LQKENI. Trimming stripped 0 bases from V and 0 bases from J, with 6 bases between. This CDR3 region has 15 residues. CDR3 sequence: CASSPPINSGNTIYF. Written as DNA, the CDR3 is TGTGCCAGCTCACCACCCATCAACTCTGGAAACACCATATATTTT.

The chain couples TRBV11-2 to TRBJ2-1; perhaps TRBD1 as D (5 bases). The CDR3 loop spans 15 amino acids. Germline CDR1 SGHAT, CDR2 FQNNGV. V was pared by 0 bases and J by 9 bases, with 15 bases between. The CDR3, as DNA: TGTGCCAGCAGCTTAGATCCTGTAGGGGCCAGTGAGCAGTTCTTC. Translating gives CASSLDPVGASEQFF.